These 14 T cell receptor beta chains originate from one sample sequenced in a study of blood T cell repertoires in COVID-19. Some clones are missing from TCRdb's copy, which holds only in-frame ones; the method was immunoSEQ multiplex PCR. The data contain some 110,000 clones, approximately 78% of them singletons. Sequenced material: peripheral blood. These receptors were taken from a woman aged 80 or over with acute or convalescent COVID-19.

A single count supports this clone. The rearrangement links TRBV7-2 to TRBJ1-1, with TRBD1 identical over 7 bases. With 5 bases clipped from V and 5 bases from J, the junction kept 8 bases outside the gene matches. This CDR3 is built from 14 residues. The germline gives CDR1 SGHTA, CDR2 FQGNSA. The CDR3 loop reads CASSDQGVGTEAFF. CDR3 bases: TGTGCCAGCAGCGATCAGGGGGTAGGGACTGAAGCTTTCTTT.

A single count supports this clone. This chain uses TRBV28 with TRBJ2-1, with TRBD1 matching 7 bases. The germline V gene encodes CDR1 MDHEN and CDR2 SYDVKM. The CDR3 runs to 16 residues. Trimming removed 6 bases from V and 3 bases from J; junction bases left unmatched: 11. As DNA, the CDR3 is TGTGCCAGCAGGGGAAAGGGACAGCAAAACTACAATGAGCAGTTCTTC. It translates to CASRGKGQQNYNEQFF.

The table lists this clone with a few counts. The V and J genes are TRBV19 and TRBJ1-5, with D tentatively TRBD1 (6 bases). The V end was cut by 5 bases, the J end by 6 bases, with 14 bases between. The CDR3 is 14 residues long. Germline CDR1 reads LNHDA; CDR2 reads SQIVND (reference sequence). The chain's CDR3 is CASSLQGLGQPQHF. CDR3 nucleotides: TGTGCCAGTAGTCTGCAGGGGTTAGGTCAGCCCCAGCATTTT.

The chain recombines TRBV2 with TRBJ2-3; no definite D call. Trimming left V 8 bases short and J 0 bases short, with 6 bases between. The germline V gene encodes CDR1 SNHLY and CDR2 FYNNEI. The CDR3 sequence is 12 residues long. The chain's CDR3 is CASSESTDTQYF. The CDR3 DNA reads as TGTGCCAGCTCGGAGAGCACAGATACGCAGTATTTT.

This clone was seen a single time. CDR3 loop: CASSRPAGEQFF. The CDR3 DNA reads TGTGCCAGCAGCCGCCCGGCGGGTGAGCAGTTCTTC. V and J are TRBV7-2 and TRBJ2-1; D perhaps matches TRBD2 (5 bases). Germline V gives CDR1 SGHTA, CDR2 FQGNSA. CDR3 length: 12 residues. Trimming removed 5 bases from V and 9 bases from J, with 11 bases in between.

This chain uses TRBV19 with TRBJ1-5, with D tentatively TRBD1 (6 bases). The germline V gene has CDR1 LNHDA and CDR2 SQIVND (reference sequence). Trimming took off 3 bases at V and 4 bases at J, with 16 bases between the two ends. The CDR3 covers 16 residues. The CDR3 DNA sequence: TGTGCCAGTAGTATCATTGGACGGCAGGGGAATCAGCCCCAGCATTTT. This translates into CASSIIGRQGNQPQHF.

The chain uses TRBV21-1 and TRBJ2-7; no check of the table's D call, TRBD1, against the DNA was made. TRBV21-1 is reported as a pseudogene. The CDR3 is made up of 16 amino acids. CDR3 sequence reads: CASPNQDRTFSYEQYF. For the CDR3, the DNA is TGTGCCAGCCCTAATCAAGACAGGACATTCTCCTACGAGCAGTACTTC.

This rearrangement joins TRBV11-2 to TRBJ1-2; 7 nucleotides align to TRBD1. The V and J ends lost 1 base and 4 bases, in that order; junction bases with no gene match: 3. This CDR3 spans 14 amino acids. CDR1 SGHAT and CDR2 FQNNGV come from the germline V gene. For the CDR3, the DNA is TGTGCCAGCAGCTTAGGTAGACAGGGCTATGGCTACACCTTC. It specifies CASSLGRQGYGYTF.

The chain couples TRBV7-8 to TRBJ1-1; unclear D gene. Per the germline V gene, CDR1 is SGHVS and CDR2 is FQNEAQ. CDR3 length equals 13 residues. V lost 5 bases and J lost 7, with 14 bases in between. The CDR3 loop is CASSLILDGEAFF. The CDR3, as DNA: TGTGCCAGCAGCCTAATCCTAGACGGTGAAGCTTTCTTT.

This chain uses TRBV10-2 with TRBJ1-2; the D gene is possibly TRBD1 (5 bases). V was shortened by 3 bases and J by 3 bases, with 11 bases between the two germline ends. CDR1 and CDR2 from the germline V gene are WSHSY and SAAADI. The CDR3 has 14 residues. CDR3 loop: CASSDGGTDYGYTF. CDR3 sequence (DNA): TGCGCCAGCAGTGACGGGGGTACGGACTATGGCTACACCTTC.

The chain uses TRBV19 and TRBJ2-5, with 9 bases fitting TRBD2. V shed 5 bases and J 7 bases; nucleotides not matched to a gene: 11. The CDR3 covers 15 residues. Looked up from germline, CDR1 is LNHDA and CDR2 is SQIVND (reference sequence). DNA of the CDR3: TGTGCCAGTAGTGGTGGCGGGAGGGCGGTCGGGACCCAGTACTTC. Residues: CASSGGGRAVGTQYF.

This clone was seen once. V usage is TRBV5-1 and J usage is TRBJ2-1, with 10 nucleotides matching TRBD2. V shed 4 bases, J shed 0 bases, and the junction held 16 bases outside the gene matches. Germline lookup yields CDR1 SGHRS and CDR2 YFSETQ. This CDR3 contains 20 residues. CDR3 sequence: CASSREPTSGHISSYNEQFF. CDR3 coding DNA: TGCGCCAGCAGCCGAGAACCGACTAGCGGGCACATCTCCTCCTACAATGAGCAGTTCTTC.

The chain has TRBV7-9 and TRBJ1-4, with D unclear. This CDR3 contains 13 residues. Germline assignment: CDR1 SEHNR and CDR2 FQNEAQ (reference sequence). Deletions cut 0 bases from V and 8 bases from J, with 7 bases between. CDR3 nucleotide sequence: TGTGCCAGCAGCTTAGCCGGGTGGGAAAAACTGTTTTTT. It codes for CASSLAGWEKLFF.

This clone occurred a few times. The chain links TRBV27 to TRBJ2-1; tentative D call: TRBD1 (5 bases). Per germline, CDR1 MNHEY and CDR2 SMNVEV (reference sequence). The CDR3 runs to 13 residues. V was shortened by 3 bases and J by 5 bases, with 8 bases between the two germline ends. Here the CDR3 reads CASSFDRNNEQFF. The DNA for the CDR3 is TGTGCCAGCAGTTTCGACAGAAACAATGAGCAGTTCTTC.